Presented here are 15 T cell receptor beta chains from one specimen sequenced in a study of cytomegalovirus exposure and HLA in healthy donors. The study ran its PCR with 60 Vbeta and 13 Jbeta primers. Only in-frame clones appear in the TCRdb table, and some are missing; sequencing was by immunoSEQ multiplex PCR. This table holds 93,000 or so clones, 75% to 85% found once. The sample consisted of PBMCs. These receptors were obtained from a woman under 30 in good health and CMV-seropositive.

The chain recombines TRBV7-4 with TRBJ1-2; unclear D gene. This CDR3 has 15 residues. Germline assignment: CDR1 SGHVT and CDR2 SQSDAQ. V lost 7 bases, J lost 4 bases, and 19 bases lay in between. The CDR3 DNA follows: TGTGCCAGCACCCCAACCCTGGTCGGCGGCTATGGCTACACCTTC. Its translation: CASTPTLVGGYGYTF.

The gene calls are TRBV18 and TRBJ1-1; D gene ambiguous. Germline V gene sequence: CDR1 KGHSH, CDR2 LQKENI. V was clipped by 2 bases and J by 1 base, with 8 bases between them. The CDR3 covers 14 residues. The CDR3 loop reads CASSPTETNTEAFF. In DNA, the CDR3 is TGTGCCAGCTCACCAACGGAGACGAACACTGAAGCTTTCTTT.

A single count supports this clone. V gene TRBV6-6 combines with J gene TRBJ1-3, with a weak D call TRBD1 (5 bases). Trimming removed 6 bases from V and 7 bases from J, with 22 bases in between. The CDR3 runs to 16 residues. Germline V lookup: CDR1 MNHNY, CDR2 SVGAGI (reference sequence). CDR3 sequence (DNA): TGTGCCAGCAGGTCCCTAGACGCTGACGGGGGGAACACCATATATTTT. This gives the protein CASRSLDADGGNTIYF.

The genes are TRBV27 and TRBJ1-5, with TRBD1 matching 12 bases. The CDR3 contains 15 residues. CDR1 and CDR2 (germline): MNHEY, SMNVEV (reference sequence). Trimming cost V 7 bases and J 5 bases; bases outside gene matches: 6. The CDR3 is CASMGTGGSHQPQHF. CDR3 DNA: TGTGCCAGCATGGGGACAGGGGGCTCTCATCAGCCCCAGCATTTT.

This rearrangement joins TRBV27 to TRBJ2-1; 7 bases line up with TRBD2. CDR3 length: 15 amino acids. Germline V gene data show CDR1 as MNHEY and CDR2 as SMNVEV (reference sequence). After removal of 6 bases from V and 5 bases from J, the junction contained 10 bases not matched to a gene. CDR3: CASSQGLAANNEQFF. In DNA form, the CDR3 reads TGTGCCAGCAGCCAGGGTCTAGCGGCTAACAATGAGCAGTTCTTC.

This chain connects TRBV29-1 to TRBJ2-7, with 7 bases identical to TRBD1. The CDR3 is 13 amino acids. Trimming cost V 6 bases and J 5 bases; bases outside gene matches: 10. Germline V gives CDR1 SQVTM, CDR2 ANQGSEA. This chain's CDR3 is CSVDRDRTNEQYF. CDR3 DNA sequence: TGCAGCGTCGACAGGGACAGAACTAACGAGCAGTACTTC.

This sequence joins TRBV5-1 and TRBJ2-7, with D possibly matching TRBD2 (6 bases). Germline CDR1 and CDR2: SGHRS and YFSETQ. This CDR3 comprises 15 residues. Trimming took off 1 base at V and 0 bases at J, with 11 bases between the two ends. In DNA, the CDR3 is TGCGCCAGCAGCTTGTTAGCGGTTAGCTCCTACGAGCAGTACTTC. It translates to CASSLLAVSSYEQYF.

The chain employs TRBV5-4 and TRBJ1-1; 11 positions agree with TRBD1. The CDR3 covers 15 residues. The V gene end was trimmed by 2 bases and the J gene end by 5 bases; junction bases not matched to a gene: 5. Germline values: CDR1 SGHNT, CDR2 YYREEE (reference sequence). CDR3: CASSFRDRGDTEAFF. The CDR3 nucleotides are TGTGCCAGCAGCTTTAGGGACAGGGGGGATACTGAAGCTTTCTTT.

The chain joins TRBV5-1 to TRBJ1-1, with 7 positions matching TRBD1. J was trimmed by 8 bases and V by 4 bases; bases with no gene match: 5. The CDR3 is 12 residues long. CDR1 and CDR2 (germline): SGHRS, YFSETQ. The CDR3 bases are TGCGCCAGCAGCATCGGGACAGACGAAGCTTTCTTT. This encodes CASSIGTDEAFF.

The genes are TRBV28 and TRBJ2-7, with 7 nucleotides matching TRBD1. CDR1 is MDHEN and CDR2 is SYDVKM in the germline V gene. The CDR3 is 16 residues long. Trimming removed 3 bases from V and 0 bases from J; junction bases left unmatched: 8. CDR3 DNA: TGTGCCAGCAGTTTGTCCCCGGGACAGAGCTCCTACGAGCAGTACTTC. Encoded protein: CASSLSPGQSSYEQYF.

The rearrangement uses TRBV5-1 and TRBJ2-1; 11 bases agree with TRBD2. CDR3 length: 16 amino acids. Germline CDR1 SGHRS, CDR2 YFSETQ. V dropped 0 bases and J dropped 4; count of bases not matched to a gene: 3. This CDR3 reads CASSLAASGGYNEQFF. The CDR3 DNA reads as TGCGCCAGCAGCTTGGCCGCTAGCGGGGGGTACAATGAGCAGTTCTTC.

This chain connects TRBV27 to TRBJ1-5; possible D gene TRBD1, 5 bases. V was shortened by 4 bases and J by 0 bases, with 10 bases between the two germline ends. The CDR3 spans 15 residues. CDR1 is MNHEY and CDR2 is SMNVEV in the germline V gene (reference sequence). CDR3 DNA sequence: TGTGCCAGCAGTTCCGCAGGGTTTAGCAATCAGCCCCAGCATTTT. The encoded protein is CASSSAGFSNQPQHF.

This clone was detected once. The chain employs TRBV18 and TRBJ2-5; possible D gene TRBD2, 6 bases. This CDR3 comprises 15 residues. Trimming removed 3 bases from V and 2 bases from J, with 13 bases in between. Germline V gene data show CDR1 as KGHSH and CDR2 as LQKENI. As DNA, the CDR3 is TGTGCCAGCTCACCCACTAGCCCCATTCAAGAGACCCAGTACTTC. Translating gives CASSPTSPIQETQYF. The full variable domain, rest sourced from reference TRBV18 and TRBJ2-5, is NAGVMQNPRHLVRRRGQEARLRCSPMKGHSHVYWYRQLPEEGLKFMVYLQKENIIDESGMPKERFSAEFPKEGPSILRIQQVVRGDSAAYFCASSPTSPIQETQYFGPGTRLLVL.

With respect to this clone: At one end, the junction sequence differs from germline, possibly due to a read error. The chain combines TRBV5-1 with TRBJ2-7; D possibly corresponds to TRBD1 (7 bases). Looked up from germline, CDR1 is SGHRS and CDR2 is YFSETQ. The CDR3 consists of 16 residues. CDR3 in DNA: TGCGCCGGCAGCTCAGACATCTCAGGGGGGATCTACGAGCAGTACTTC. Its protein product is CAGSSDISGGIYEQYF.

The gene calls are TRBV5-1 and TRBJ1-3; D not certain. Trimming removed 4 bases at V and 4 bases at J, with 12 bases between. The CDR3 has 14 amino acids. Germline CDR1 and CDR2: SGHRS and YFSETQ. The CDR3 nucleotides read TGCGCCAGCAGCCACTTCAAGAGGGGAAACACCATATATTTT. Amino acids: CASSHFKRGNTIYF.